The rows below give T cell receptor beta chains drawn from one sample of a study of tumor-infiltrating lymphocytes in primary liver carcinoma. Via MiXCR, TCRdb re-called the multiplex PCR reads, giving one row per CDR3 protein. Here the sample spans 20,000 to 30,000 distinct CDR3 sequences, nearly 80% being singletons. The sequenced sample was liver tumor tissue from sampling region 3. Source of these receptors: a middle-aged man with primary liver carcinoma and hepatitis B virus infection. The CDR3 runs from the conserved cysteine through the conserved F or W. Fields, in order: clone size, D gene, V gene, J gene, CDR3 DNA, CDR3 protein. A D gene is named only where the DNA matches it firmly. Clone size is not always given. Where it is, it says once, few, many or a class for expanded clones.

clone size: few
D gene: NA
V gene: TRBV6-1
J gene: TRBJ1-1
CDR3 DNA: TGTGCCAGCAGCCGACTTGGGCAGCCTAGCCCTGATGCTTTCTTT
CDR3 protein: CASSRLGQPSPDAFF

clone size: many
D gene: NA
V gene: TRBV18
J gene: TRBJ1-1
CDR3 DNA: TGTGCCAGCTCACCCTTACCAGGCCCTGAAGCTTTCTTT
CDR3 protein: CASSPLPGPEAFF

clone size: few
D gene: NA
V gene: TRBV6-1
J gene: TRBJ2-3
CDR3 DNA: TGTGCCAGCAGTGAGTATGACAGAAATTCAGATACGCGGTATTTT
CDR3 protein: CASSEYDRNSDTRYF

clone size: NA
D gene: TRBD1
V gene: TRBV5-6
J gene: TRBJ2-6
CDR3 DNA: TGTGCCAGCAGTCTACCTGGGACAGGGAGAACTGGGGTCAACGTCCTGACTTTC
CDR3 protein: CASSLPGTGRTGVNVLTF

clone size: NA
D gene: NA
V gene: TRBV5-1
J gene: TRBJ2-1
CDR3 DNA: TGCGCTAGAAATGGTCGGGAGCGGCGACTGAGGTTCTTC
CDR3 protein: CARNGRERRLRFF

clone size: NA
D gene: NA
V gene: TRBV11-2
J gene: TRBJ2-1
CDR3 DNA: TGTGCCAGTAGCTCAGATCGGCTAGTGATGGGGTTATTC
CDR3 protein: CASSSDRLVMGLF

clone size: NA
D gene: NA
V gene: TRBV6-1
J gene: TRBJ2-7
CDR3 DNA: TGTGCCAGCAGTGAACCCGAAACTACCCGAAGGGGCGATTACGAGCAGTACTTC
CDR3 protein: CASSEPETTRRGDYEQYF

clone size: NA
D gene: TRBD2
V gene: TRBV11-2
J gene: TRBJ2-7
CDR3 DNA: TGCGCCAGCAGCGCCCCGGGACTAGGGTTGTGGGTCCAGTACTTC
CDR3 protein: CASSAPGLGLWVQYF

clone size: NA
D gene: NA
V gene: TRBV4-1
J gene: TRBJ2-7
CDR3 DNA: TGCGCCAGCAGCCAATCCCTAGAGGAGCCGCTTTGCGAGCAGTACTTC
CDR3 protein: CASSQSLEEPLCEQYF

clone size: NA
D gene: NA
V gene: TRBV7-8
J gene: TRBJ2-3
CDR3 DNA: TGTGCCAGCAGCTTAACAGATGTGCAGTATTTT
CDR3 protein: CASSLTDVQYF

clone size: NA
D gene: NA
V gene: TRBV25-1
J gene: TRBJ1-1
CDR3 DNA: TGTGCCAGCAGAGGACAAGTGAACACTGAAGCTTTCTTT
CDR3 protein: CASRGQVNTEAFF

clone size: NA
D gene: NA
V gene: TRBV7-9
J gene: TRBJ2-1
CDR3 DNA: TGTGCCAGCAGCTTACCATACAAGGGTCCTAAAACAAATGAGCAGTTCTTC
CDR3 protein: CASSLPYKGPKTNEQFF

clone size: NA
D gene: NA
V gene: TRBV7-3
J gene: TRBJ2-1
CDR3 DNA: TGTGCCAGCAGCCCCGGTGGGGGGGCCAGAGATGAGCAGTTCTTC
CDR3 protein: CASSPGGGARDEQFF

clone size: NA
D gene: NA
V gene: TRBV6-2/TRBV6-3
J gene: TRBJ2-7
CDR3 DNA: TGTGCCACGCGGGCTAACAGGAGATACGAGCAGTACTTC
CDR3 protein: CATRANRRYEQYF

clone size: NA
D gene: NA
V gene: TRBV7-9
J gene: TRBJ2-1
CDR3 DNA: TGTGCCAGCAGCGCGATACAGGGCCACAATGTGCAGTTCTTC
CDR3 protein: CASSAIQGHNVQFF

clone size: NA
D gene: NA
V gene: TRBV11-2
J gene: TRBJ2-2
CDR3 DNA: TGTGCCAGGAGCTTACAGGGGGGGACCGGGGAGATGTTTTTT
CDR3 protein: CARSLQGGTGEMFF

clone size: NA
D gene: NA
V gene: TRBV11-2
J gene: TRBJ2-1
CDR3 DNA: TGTGCCAGCAGCACATACCGGCTCGTTAGTGAGCAGTTCTTC
CDR3 protein: CASSTYRLVSEQFF

clone size: NA
D gene: NA
V gene: TRBV11-2
J gene: TRBJ1-1
CDR3 DNA: TGTGCCAGCTGCTTGGTAGGTAACACTGAAGCTTTCTTT
CDR3 protein: CASCLVGNTEAFF

clone size: NA
D gene: NA
V gene: TRBV2
J gene: TRBJ1-4
CDR3 DNA: TGTGCCAGCAGCGGACCTTCGAGGGAAAAACTGTTTTTT
CDR3 protein: CASSGPSREKLFF

clone size: few
D gene: NA
V gene: TRBV9
J gene: TRBJ2-7
CDR3 DNA: TGTGCCAGCAGCCCCCGGATGGGCCAGGGCTCCTACGAGCAGTACTTC
CDR3 protein: CASSPRMGQGSYEQYF

clone size: NA
D gene: NA
V gene: TRBV7-9
J gene: TRBJ2-1
CDR3 DNA: TGTACCAGCAGCTTACCATATCGGGGACCTAAAACAAATGAGCAGTTCTTC
CDR3 protein: CTSSLPYRGPKTNEQFF

clone size: NA
D gene: NA
V gene: TRBV10-3
J gene: TRBJ1-1
CDR3 DNA: TGTGCCATCAGTGGATCGGCGGGTGAAACGACTGAAGCTTTCTTT
CDR3 protein: CAISGSAGETTEAFF

clone size: NA
D gene: NA
V gene: TRBV7-2
J gene: TRBJ2-2
CDR3 DNA: TGTGCCAGCAGCTTGGCGCTCCGGGAGAACACCGGGGAGCTGTTTTTT
CDR3 protein: CASSLALRENTGELFF

clone size: medium-sized
D gene: TRBD1
V gene: TRBV6-5
J gene: TRBJ1-6
CDR3 DNA: TGTGCCAGCACTCCGGGACAGGGTTATTCACCCCTCCACTTT
CDR3 protein: CASTPGQGYSPLHF

clone size: once
D gene: TRBD2
V gene: TRBV11-2
J gene: TRBJ2-7
CDR3 DNA: TGTGCCAGCAGCTCAGTGCTCCTAGCGGGAATGAATGAGCAGTACTTC
CDR3 protein: CASSSVLLAGMNEQYF

clone size: NA
D gene: NA
V gene: TRBV11-2
J gene: TRBJ2-3
CDR3 DNA: TGTGCCTACAGCAACAGAACGGCAGATACGCAGTATTTT
CDR3 protein: CAYSNRTADTQYF

clone size: medium-sized
D gene: TRBD1
V gene: TRBV6-1
J gene: TRBJ2-1
CDR3 DNA: TGTGCCAGCAGAGTCGGGACAGGGGGGTACAATGAGCAGTTCTTC
CDR3 protein: CASRVGTGGYNEQFF

clone size: NA
D gene: TRBD2
V gene: TRBV4-2
J gene: TRBJ2-7
CDR3 DNA: TGTGCCAGCAGTGGAAGACCGGGACTAGCGGGAGGGCCTCATGAGCAGTACTTC
CDR3 protein: CASSGRPGLAGGPHEQYF

clone size: medium-sized
D gene: NA
V gene: TRBV5-6
J gene: TRBJ2-5
CDR3 DNA: TGTGCCAGCAGCTTTGACCAGCAAGAGACCCAGTACTTC
CDR3 protein: CASSFDQQETQYF

clone size: NA
D gene: NA
V gene: TRBV11-2
J gene: TRBJ2-7
CDR3 DNA: TGTGCCAACAGCTTGGGGGGGGACATACCTTACGAGCAGTACTTC
CDR3 protein: CANSLGGDIPYEQYF

clone size: NA
D gene: NA
V gene: TRBV7-8
J gene: TRBJ1-2
CDR3 DNA: TGTGGCAGCAGCTTAAGTTCCCCATTAGCCTTTGGTTACACCTTC
CDR3 protein: CGSSLSSPLAFGYTF

clone size: NA
D gene: NA
V gene: TRBV29-1
J gene: TRBJ2-1
CDR3 DNA: TGCGGCGCCGCGCCTGACTATTACAGTGAGCAGTTCTTT
CDR3 protein: CGAAPDYYSEQFF

clone size: NA
D gene: NA
V gene: TRBV5-1
J gene: TRBJ2-3
CDR3 DNA: TGCGCCAGCAGCCTTCAGCAACCTAGCACATATACGCACTATTTT
CDR3 protein: CASSLQQPSTYTHYF

clone size: once
D gene: TRBD1
V gene: TRBV5-5
J gene: TRBJ1-1
CDR3 DNA: TGTGCCAGCAGCTTGGCCGCGGGGACAGGGAGGGTTGAAGCTTTCTTT
CDR3 protein: CASSLAAGTGRVEAFF

clone size: NA
D gene: NA
V gene: TRBV4-3
J gene: TRBJ2-1
CDR3 DNA: TGCGCCAGCAGCCAAGGTAGTATAGACACCTACAATGAGCAGTTCTTC
CDR3 protein: CASSQGSIDTYNEQFF

clone size: few
D gene: NA
V gene: TRBV6-1
J gene: TRBJ2-7
CDR3 DNA: TGTGCCACCTTAGAAGAGAACGAGCAGTATTTC
CDR3 protein: CATLEENEQYF

clone size: NA
D gene: NA
V gene: TRBV12-3/TRBV12-4
J gene: TRBJ2-5
CDR3 DNA: TGTGCCAGCAGTACCCCAGTGTACCAAGAGACCCAGTACTTC
CDR3 protein: CASSTPVYQETQYF

clone size: NA
D gene: TRBD1
V gene: TRBV12-3/TRBV12-4
J gene: TRBJ2-7
CDR3 DNA: TGTGTCAGCAGCATCGGGACAGGGTGCCCCTACGAGCAGTACTTC
CDR3 protein: CVSSIGTGCPYEQYF

clone size: NA
D gene: NA
V gene: TRBV6-6
J gene: TRBJ2-3
CDR3 DNA: TGTGCCAGCAGTTACAGAGTGGACCCCAAAGGTGATACGCAGTATTTT
CDR3 protein: CASSYRVDPKGDTQYF

clone size: once
D gene: NA
V gene: TRBV10-1
J gene: TRBJ2-2
CDR3 DNA: TGCGCCAGCCGTCCATACACCGGGGAGCTGTATTTT
CDR3 protein: CASRPYTGELYF

clone size: NA
D gene: TRBD1
V gene: TRBV9
J gene: TRBJ2-1
CDR3 DNA: TGTGCCAACAGCGAGGGACGGTACAGGGGTTTCAATGAACAGTTCTTC
CDR3 protein: CANSEGRYRGFNEQFF

clone size: NA
D gene: NA
V gene: TRBV5-1
J gene: TRBJ2-1
CDR3 DNA: TGTGCCAGAAATAGTCGGGAGCGGCTACTGAGGTTCTTC
CDR3 protein: CARNSRERLLRFF

clone size: NA
D gene: NA
V gene: TRBV12-3/TRBV12-4
J gene: TRBJ2-2
CDR3 DNA: TGTGCCAGCAGTTTAGTGCTAGTGGGAGTTTTCGGGGAACTGTTTTTT
CDR3 protein: CASSLVLVGVFGELFF

clone size: NA
D gene: TRBD2
V gene: TRBV29-1
J gene: TRBJ2-3
CDR3 DNA: TGCAGCGTTGAGCGGGGGGGCCGGAATAAGCAGTATTTT
CDR3 protein: CSVERGGRNKQYF

clone size: NA
D gene: NA
V gene: TRBV5-1
J gene: TRBJ2-2
CDR3 DNA: TGCGCCAGAAGCTTGGCCGAGAGACCCGGAGAGCTGTTTTTT
CDR3 protein: CARSLAERPGELFF

clone size: NA
D gene: TRBD1
V gene: TRBV6-5
J gene: TRBJ2-7
CDR3 DNA: TGTGCCAGCGGGCCCGGACAGGCAGCACCCTTATACGAGCAGTACTTC
CDR3 protein: CASGPGQAAPLYEQYF

clone size: NA
D gene: TRBD2
V gene: TRBV4-2
J gene: TRBJ2-7
CDR3 DNA: TGTGCCAGCAGCCAAACAGCTAGCGGGGTTTCCTACGAGCCGTACTTC
CDR3 protein: CASSQTASGVSYEPYF

clone size: many
D gene: NA
V gene: TRBV20-1
J gene: TRBJ2-5
CDR3 DNA: TGCAGTGCTAGTGCCAGGGGCCAAGAGACCCAGTACTTC
CDR3 protein: CSASARGQETQYF

clone size: NA
D gene: TRBD1
V gene: TRBV4-2
J gene: TRBJ1-1
CDR3 DNA: TGTGTCAACAGCCAAGATAGGGGTAGGGGGCAGGCTGAAGCTTTCTTT
CDR3 protein: CVNSQDRGRGQAEAFF

clone size: NA
D gene: TRBD2
V gene: TRBV4-2
J gene: TRBJ2-3
CDR3 DNA: TGTACCAGTAGCCAAGTGGCGCTTCTAGCGGGAGCGACAGATATGCAGTATTTT
CDR3 protein: CTSSQVALLAGATDMQYF

clone size: once
D gene: NA
V gene: TRBV6-1
J gene: TRBJ2-3
CDR3 DNA: TGTGCCGGTCGGGGGTGGACAGATACGCAGTATTTT
CDR3 protein: CAGRGWTDTQYF

clone size: NA
D gene: NA
V gene: TRBV12-3/TRBV12-4
J gene: TRBJ1-1
CDR3 DNA: TGTGCCAGCGGTTTCTTTGTGTTCACTGAAGCTTTCTTT
CDR3 protein: CASGFFVFTEAFF

clone size: NA
D gene: TRBD1
V gene: TRBV4-2
J gene: TRBJ1-1
CDR3 DNA: TGTGCTAGCAGCCAGGATAGGGGTAGGGGGCAGGATGAAGCTTTCTTT
CDR3 protein: CASSQDRGRGQDEAFF

clone size: NA
D gene: NA
V gene: TRBV28
J gene: TRBJ1-2
CDR3 DNA: TGTGCCAGCAGTTCTCGGTGGGGTGACCTGGCTAGCTATGGCTACACCTTC
CDR3 protein: CASSSRWGDLASYGYTF

clone size: NA
D gene: NA
V gene: TRBV12-3/TRBV12-4
J gene: TRBJ1-6
CDR3 DNA: TGTGCCAGCAGTCTAAAGAGTTTACCCCTCCACTTT
CDR3 protein: CASSLKSLPLHF

clone size: NA
D gene: NA
V gene: TRBV6-6
J gene: TRBJ2-1
CDR3 DNA: TGTGCCAGCAGTTATAACGGGGCCTACAATGACCAATTCTTC
CDR3 protein: CASSYNGAYNDQFF

clone size: NA
D gene: NA
V gene: TRBV10-3
J gene: TRBJ2-7
CDR3 DNA: TGTGCCATCAGTGAAGTCGGGCAAGAGCAGAACTTT
CDR3 protein: CAISEVGQEQNF

clone size: NA
D gene: NA
V gene: TRBV11-2
J gene: TRBJ2-2
CDR3 DNA: TGTGCCAGCAGCTTATCATTAGGATGGGCGAACACCGGGGAGCTCTTTTTT
CDR3 protein: CASSLSLGWANTGELFF

clone size: NA
D gene: NA
V gene: TRBV6-6
J gene: TRBJ2-3
CDR3 DNA: TGTGCCAGCAGTCCCATCGCGGGTGGAGTCACAGATACACAGTATTTT
CDR3 protein: CASSPIAGGVTDTQYF